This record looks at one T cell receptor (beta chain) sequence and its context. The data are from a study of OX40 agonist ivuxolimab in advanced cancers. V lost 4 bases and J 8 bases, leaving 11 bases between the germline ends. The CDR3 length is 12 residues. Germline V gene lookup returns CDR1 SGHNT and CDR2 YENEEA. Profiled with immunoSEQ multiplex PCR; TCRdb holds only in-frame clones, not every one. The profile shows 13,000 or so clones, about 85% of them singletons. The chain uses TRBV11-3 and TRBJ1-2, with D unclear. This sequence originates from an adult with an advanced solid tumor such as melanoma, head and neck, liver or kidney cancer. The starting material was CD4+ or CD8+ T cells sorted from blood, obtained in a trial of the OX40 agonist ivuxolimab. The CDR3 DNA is TGTGCCAGCAGCTCTCGGAGCCCCGGCTACACCTTC. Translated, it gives CASSSRSPGYTF.